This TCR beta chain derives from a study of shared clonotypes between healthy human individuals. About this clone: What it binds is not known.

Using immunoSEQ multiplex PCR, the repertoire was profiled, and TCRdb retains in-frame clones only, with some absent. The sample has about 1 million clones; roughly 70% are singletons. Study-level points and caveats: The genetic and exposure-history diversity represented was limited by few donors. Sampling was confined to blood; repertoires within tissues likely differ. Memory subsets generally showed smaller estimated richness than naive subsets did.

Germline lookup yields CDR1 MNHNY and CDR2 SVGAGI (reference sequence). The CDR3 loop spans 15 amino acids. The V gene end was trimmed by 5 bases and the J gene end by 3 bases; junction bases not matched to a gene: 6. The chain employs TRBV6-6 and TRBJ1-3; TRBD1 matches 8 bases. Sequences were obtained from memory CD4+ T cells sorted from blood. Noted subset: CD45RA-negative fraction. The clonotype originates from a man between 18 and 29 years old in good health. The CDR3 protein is CASSQGTGLGNTIYF. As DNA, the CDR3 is TGTGCCAGCAGTCAGGGGACAGGTCTTGGAAACACCATATATTTT.